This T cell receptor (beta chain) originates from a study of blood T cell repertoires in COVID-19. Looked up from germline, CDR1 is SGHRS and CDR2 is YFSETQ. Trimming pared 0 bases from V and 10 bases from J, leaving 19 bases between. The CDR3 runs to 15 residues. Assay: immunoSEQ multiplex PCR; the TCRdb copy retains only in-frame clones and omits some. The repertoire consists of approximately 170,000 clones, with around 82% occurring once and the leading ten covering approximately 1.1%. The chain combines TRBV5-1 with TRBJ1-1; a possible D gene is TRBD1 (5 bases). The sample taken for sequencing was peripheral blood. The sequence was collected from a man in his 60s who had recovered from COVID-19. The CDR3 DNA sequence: TGCGCCAGCAGCTTGGCCTTTTTAGACCAGGGCGGAGCTTTCTTT. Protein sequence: CASSLAFLDQGGAFF.